In this sample, the clone carrying this TCR beta chain turned up many times. Its antigen is unknown. The entry originates in a study of early T cells in non-severe SARS-CoV-2 infection. In the study overall: The sequenced material was bulk RNA from unsorted whole blood, and its chains were unpaired.

Germline CDR1 reads MDHEN; CDR2 reads SYDVKM. This CDR3 is built from 16 residues. V lost 6 bases to trimming and J lost 5 bases, with 22 bases between them. Study findings and constraints: Matching with VDJdb favored anti-spike CD8 responses (missing private and CD4 specificities).

Each cDNA molecule carried a unique molecular identifier. TCRdb ran MiXCR on the 5' RACE reads and lists one entry per CDR3 protein. This table has over 90,000 distinct CDR3 sequences, approximately 12% appearing once. The sample here was whole blood, taken at baseline. The chain is built from TRBV28 and TRBJ1-1, with D possibly matching TRBD1 (6 bases). This receptor was taken from an adult who was a healthcare worker with PCR-confirmed SARS-CoV-2 infection or an uninfected control (not recorded which). The CDR3 bases are TGTGCCAGCAGCTCAGGACGGAAGGGGGTGCGTACTGAAGCTTTCTTT. It yields the protein CASSSGRKGVRTEAFF.